A selection of T cell receptor beta chains follows, all from one sample in a study of T cell responses to AZD1222 COVID-19 vaccine. Clones were sequenced by immunoSEQ multiplex PCR, and TCRdb holds only the in-frame ones, with some missing. The repertoire holds 95,000 to 150,000 clones, with roughly 84% as singletons. The starting material was peripheral blood, obtained on day 0 of AZD1222 vaccination. Every receptor here comes from an adult in good health. Both conserved end residues are part of each CDR3. The D gene is left open where the match is weak. Clone size, where shown, is once, few, many, or a class for clones that have expanded.

abundance,d_gene,j_gene,v_gene,CDR3nt,CDR3aa
-,-,TRBJ1-2,TRBV5-1,TGCGCCAGCAGCTTGGGCCAGGGCGGCTATGGCTACACCTTC,CASSLGQGGYGYTF
-,-,TRBJ2-1,TRBV7-9,TGTGCCAGCAGCTTATTAATGACAGGCCCCCATGAGCAGTTCTTC,CASSLLMTGPHEQFF
once,-,TRBJ1-3,TRBV14,TGTGCCAGCAGCCACGTCTCTGGAAACACCATATATTTT,CASSHVSGNTIYF
few,TRBD2,TRBJ2-5,TRBV11-1,TGTGCCATTTCAGCGGGGGGACAAGAGACCCAGTACTTC,CAISAGGQETQYF
-,TRBD1,TRBJ2-7,TRBV5-8,TGTACCAGCAGCTTGCCGACCAGACAGGGATATCCCCTAGGGCAGTACTTC,CTSSLPTRQGYPLGQYF
-,-,TRBJ2-5,TRBV14,TGTGCCAGCAGCCAAGATCAGGGGACCTCTTCAAAAGAGACCCAGTACTTC,CASSQDQGTSSKETQYF
-,-,TRBJ1-2,TRBV11-2,TGTGCCAGCAGCTTAATTACTGGGCGCGGCTACACCTTC,CASSLITGRGYTF
-,-,TRBJ1-1,TRBV5-6,TGTGCCAGCAGCTTTACCCCGACCCTGAACACTGAAGCTTTCTTT,CASSFTPTLNTEAFF
-,-,TRBJ1-2,TRBV11-3,TGTGCCAGCAGCACCCGCCGGACGGACGCCAACTATGGCTACACCTTC,CASSTRRTDANYGYTF
-,-,TRBJ2-7,TRBV6-5,TGTGCCAGCGCCCGGGACCCTTCCTACGAGCAGTACTTC,CASARDPSYEQYF
-,-,TRBJ2-1,TRBV5-4,TGTGCCAGCAGCTTAGGAGGGGCGAGCTCCTACAATGAGCAGTTCTTC,CASSLGGASSYNEQFF
-,-,TRBJ2-7,TRBV30,TGTGCCTGCCACCCGAGGGGGGCTCTGTCCTACGAGCAGTACTTC,CACHPRGALSYEQYF
-,TRBD2,TRBJ2-1,TRBV19,TGTGCCAGTAACTATGGACTAGCGGGAGGGACCCTGATCTTC,CASNYGLAGGTLIF
-,-,TRBJ1-5,TRBV27,TGTGCCAGCAGTTTAGTGGGGGCGGGGAATCAGCCCCAGCATTTT,CASSLVGAGNQPQHF
-,-,TRBJ2-3,TRBV30,TGTGCCTGGTCCTCGACAGATACGCAGTATTTT,CAWSSTDTQYF
-,-,TRBJ1-2,TRBV28,TGTGCCAGCAGTTTATACCAGGGTTCGGTAAACTATGGCTACACCTTC,CASSLYQGSVNYGYTF
-,TRBD1,TRBJ2-4,TRBV5-8,TGTGCCAGCAGCACACGGACAGGCTCAAAAAACATTCAGTACTTC,CASSTRTGSKNIQYF
-,TRBD2,TRBJ2-7,TRBV28,TGTGCCAGCAGTTCCCCCGGGAGGGGGAGTTACGAGCAGTACTTC,CASSSPGRGSYEQYF
-,-,TRBJ1-1,TRBV3-1/TRBV3-2,TGTGCCAGCAGCCGACAGATGAACACTGAAGCTTTCTTT,CASSRQMNTEAFF
-,-,TRBJ1-2,TRBV4-2,TGTGCCAGCAGCCAAGATGCGGACGGTGCCTATGGCTACACCTTC,CASSQDADGAYGYTF
-,-,TRBJ2-2,TRBV5-4,TGTGCCAGCAGCGGGGTGAACACCGGGGAGCTGTTTTTT,CASSGVNTGELFF
-,-,TRBJ1-1,TRBV10-3,TGTGCCATCAGTGAGACAGGGAGGACCCTTGGCACTGAAGCTTTCTTT,CAISETGRTLGTEAFF